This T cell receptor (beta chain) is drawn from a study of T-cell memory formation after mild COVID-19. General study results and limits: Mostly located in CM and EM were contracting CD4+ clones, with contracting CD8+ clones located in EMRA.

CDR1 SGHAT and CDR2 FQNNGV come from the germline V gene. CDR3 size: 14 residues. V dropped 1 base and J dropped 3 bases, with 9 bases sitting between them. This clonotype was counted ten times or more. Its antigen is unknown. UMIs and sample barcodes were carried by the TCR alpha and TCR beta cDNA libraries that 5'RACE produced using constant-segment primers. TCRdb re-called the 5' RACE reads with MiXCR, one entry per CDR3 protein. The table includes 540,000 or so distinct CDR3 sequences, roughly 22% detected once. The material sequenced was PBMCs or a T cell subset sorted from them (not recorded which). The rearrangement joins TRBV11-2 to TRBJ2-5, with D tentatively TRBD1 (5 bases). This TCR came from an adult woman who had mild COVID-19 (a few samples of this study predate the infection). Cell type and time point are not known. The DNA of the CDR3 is TGTGCCAGCAGCTTAGCGTCAGGGAAAGAGACCCAGTACTTC. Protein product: CASSLASGKETQYF. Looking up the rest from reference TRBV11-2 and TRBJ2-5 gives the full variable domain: EAGVAQSPRYKIIEKRQSVAFWCNPISGHATLYWYQQILGQGPKLLIQFQNNGVVDDSQLPKDRFSAERLKGVDSTLKIQPAKLEDSAVYLCASSLASGKETQYFGPGTRLLVL.